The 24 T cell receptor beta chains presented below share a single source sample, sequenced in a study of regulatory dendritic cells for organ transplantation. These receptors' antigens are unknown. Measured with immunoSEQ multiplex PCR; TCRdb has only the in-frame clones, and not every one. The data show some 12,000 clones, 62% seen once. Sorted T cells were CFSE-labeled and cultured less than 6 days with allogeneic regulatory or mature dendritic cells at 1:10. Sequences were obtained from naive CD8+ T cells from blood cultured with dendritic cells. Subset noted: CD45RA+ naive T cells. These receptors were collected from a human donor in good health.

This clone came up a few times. CDR3 sequence (DNA): TGTGCCAGCAGCGTAGCGGTTAACACAGATACGCAGTATTTT. Residues: CASSVAVNTDTQYF. The chain joins TRBV9 to TRBJ2-3; D is undetermined. Germline V CDR1 and CDR2: SGDLS, YYNGEE. CDR3 length equals 14 residues. The V end was cut by 0 bases, the J end by 2 bases, with 7 bases between.

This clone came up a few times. The CDR3 DNA follows: TGTGCCAGCAGCTCCCCAAGAACGGGGGAAAGCACAGATACGCAGTATTTT. Protein product: CASSSPRTGESTDTQYF. This sequence joins TRBV7-9 and TRBJ2-3; TRBD2 is a possible D gene (6 bases). With 4 bases removed from V and 0 bases from J, the gap between germline ends came to 17 bases. CDR3 length: 17 residues. CDR1 and CDR2 (germline): SEHNR, FQNEAQ (reference sequence). Full variable domain (remainder filled in from reference TRBV7-9 and TRBJ2-3): DTGVSQNPRHKITKRGQNVTFRCDPISEHNRLYWYRQTLGQGPEFLTYFQNEAQLEKSRLLSDRFSAERPKGSFSTLEIQRTEQGDSAMYLCASSSPRTGESTDTQYFGPGTRLTVL.

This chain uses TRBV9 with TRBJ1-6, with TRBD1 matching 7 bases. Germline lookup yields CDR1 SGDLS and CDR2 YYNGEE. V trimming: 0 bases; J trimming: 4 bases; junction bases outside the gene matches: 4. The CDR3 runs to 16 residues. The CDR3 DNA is TGTGCCAGCAGCGTAGAGTCGACAGGGTATAATTCACCCCTCCACTTT. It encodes CASSVESTGYNSPLHF.

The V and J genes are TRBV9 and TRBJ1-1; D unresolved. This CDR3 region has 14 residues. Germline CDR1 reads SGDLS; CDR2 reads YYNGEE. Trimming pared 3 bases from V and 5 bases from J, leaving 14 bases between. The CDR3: CASSGWGGGTEAFF. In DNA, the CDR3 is TGTGCCAGCAGCGGCTGGGGAGGCGGGACTGAAGCTTTCTTT.

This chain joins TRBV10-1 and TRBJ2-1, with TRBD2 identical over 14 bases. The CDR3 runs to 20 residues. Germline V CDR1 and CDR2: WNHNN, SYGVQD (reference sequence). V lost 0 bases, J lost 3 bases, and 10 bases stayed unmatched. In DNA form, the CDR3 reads TGCGCCAGCAGTGAGTCGGTAGGACTAGCGGGGGGAACTGACTACAATGAGCAGTTCTTC. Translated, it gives CASSESVGLAGGTDYNEQFF.

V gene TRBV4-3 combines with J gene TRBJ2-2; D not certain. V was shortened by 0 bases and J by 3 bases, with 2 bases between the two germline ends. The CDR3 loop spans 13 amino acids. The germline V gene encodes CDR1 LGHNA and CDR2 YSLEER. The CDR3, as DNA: TGCGCCAGCAGCCAAGACTACACCGGGGAGCTGTTTTTT. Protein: CASSQDYTGELFF.

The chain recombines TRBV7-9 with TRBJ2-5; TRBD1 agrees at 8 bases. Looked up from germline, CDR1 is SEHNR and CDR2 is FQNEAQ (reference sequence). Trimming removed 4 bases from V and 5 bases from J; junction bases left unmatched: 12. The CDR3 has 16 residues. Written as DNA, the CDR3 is TGTGCCAGCAGCTCAACTAGAGATCGGACAGGGGAGACCCAGTACTTC. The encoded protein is CASSSTRDRTGETQYF.

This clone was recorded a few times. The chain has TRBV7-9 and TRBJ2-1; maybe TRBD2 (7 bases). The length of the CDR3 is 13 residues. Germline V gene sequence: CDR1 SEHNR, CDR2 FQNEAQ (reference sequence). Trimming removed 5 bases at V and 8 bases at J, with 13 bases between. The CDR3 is CASSPPGGYEQFF. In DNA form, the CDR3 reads TGTGCCAGCAGCCCGCCGGGGGGCTATGAGCAGTTCTTC.

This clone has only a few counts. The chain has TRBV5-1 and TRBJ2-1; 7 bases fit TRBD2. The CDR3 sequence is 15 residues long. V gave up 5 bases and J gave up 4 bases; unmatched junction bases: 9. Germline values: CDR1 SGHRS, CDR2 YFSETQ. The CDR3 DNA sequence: TGCGCCAGCAGTACCGGGACTACAAATTACAATGAGCAGTTCTTC. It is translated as CASSTGTTNYNEQFF.

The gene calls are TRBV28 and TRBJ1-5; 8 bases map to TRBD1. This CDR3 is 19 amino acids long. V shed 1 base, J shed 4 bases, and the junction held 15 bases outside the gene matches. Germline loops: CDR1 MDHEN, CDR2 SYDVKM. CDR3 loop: CASSLSETGAFGENQPQHF. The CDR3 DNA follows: TGTGCCAGCAGTTTATCCGAGACAGGGGCTTTCGGGGAGAATCAGCCCCAGCATTTT. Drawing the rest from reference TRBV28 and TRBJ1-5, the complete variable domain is DVKVTQSSRYLVKRTGEKVFLECVQDMDHENMFWYRQDPGLGLRLIYFSYDVKMKEKGDIPEGYSVSREKKERFSLILESASTNQTSMYLCASSLSETGAFGENQPQHFGDGTRLSIL.

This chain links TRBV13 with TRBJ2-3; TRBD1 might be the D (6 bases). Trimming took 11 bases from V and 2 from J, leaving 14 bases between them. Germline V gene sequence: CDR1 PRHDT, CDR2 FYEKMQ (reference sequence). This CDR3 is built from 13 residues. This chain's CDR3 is CACGTTYTDTQYF. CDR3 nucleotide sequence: TGTGCCTGTGGGACAACCTACACAGATACGCAGTATTTT. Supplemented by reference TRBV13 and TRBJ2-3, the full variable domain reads AAGVIQSPRHLIKEKRETATLKCYPIPRHDTVYWYQQGPGQDPQFLISFYEKMQSDKGSIPDRFSAQQFSDYHSELNMSSLELGDSALYFCACGTTYTDTQYFGPGTRLTVL.

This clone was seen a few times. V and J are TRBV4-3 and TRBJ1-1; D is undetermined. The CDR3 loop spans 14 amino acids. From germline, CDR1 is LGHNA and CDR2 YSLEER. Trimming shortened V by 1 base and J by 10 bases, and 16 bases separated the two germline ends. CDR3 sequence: CASSQGTEAFVAFF. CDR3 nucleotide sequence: TGCGCCAGCAGCCAAGGGACGGAGGCTTTTGTAGCTTTCTTT.

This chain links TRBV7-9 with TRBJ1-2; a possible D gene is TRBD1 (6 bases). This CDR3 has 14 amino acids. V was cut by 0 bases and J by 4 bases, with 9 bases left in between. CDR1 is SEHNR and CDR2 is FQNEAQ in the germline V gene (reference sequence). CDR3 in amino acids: CASSLAGQIYGYTF. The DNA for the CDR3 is TGTGCCAGCAGCTTAGCAGGACAGATCTATGGCTACACCTTC.

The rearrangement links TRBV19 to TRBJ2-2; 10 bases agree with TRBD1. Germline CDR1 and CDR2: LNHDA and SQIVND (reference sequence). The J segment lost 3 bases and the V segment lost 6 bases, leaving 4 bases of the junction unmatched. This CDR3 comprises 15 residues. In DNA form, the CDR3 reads TGTGCCAGTAGGACAGGGGGCGTGGACACCGGGGAGCTGTTTTTT. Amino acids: CASRTGGVDTGELFF.

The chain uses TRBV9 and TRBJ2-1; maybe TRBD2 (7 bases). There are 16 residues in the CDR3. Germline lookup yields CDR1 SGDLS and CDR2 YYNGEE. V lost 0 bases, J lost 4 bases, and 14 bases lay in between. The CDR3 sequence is CASSVATGGIYNEQFF. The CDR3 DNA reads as TGTGCCAGCAGCGTAGCTACGGGGGGCATTTACAATGAGCAGTTCTTC. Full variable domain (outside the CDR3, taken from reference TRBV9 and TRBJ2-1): DSGVTQTPKHLITATGQRVTLRCSPRSGDLSVYWYQQSLDQGLQFLIQYYNGEERAKGNILERFSAQQFPDLHSELNLSSLELGDSALYFCASSVATGGIYNEQFFGPGTRLTVL.

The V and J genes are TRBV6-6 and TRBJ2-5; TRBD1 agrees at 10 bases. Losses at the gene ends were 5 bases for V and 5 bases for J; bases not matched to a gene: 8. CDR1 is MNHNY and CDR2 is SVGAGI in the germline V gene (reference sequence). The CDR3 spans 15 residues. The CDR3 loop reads CASSLEDRGRETQYF. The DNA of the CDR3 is TGTGCCAGCAGTCTAGAAGACAGGGGGCGGGAGACCCAGTACTTC.

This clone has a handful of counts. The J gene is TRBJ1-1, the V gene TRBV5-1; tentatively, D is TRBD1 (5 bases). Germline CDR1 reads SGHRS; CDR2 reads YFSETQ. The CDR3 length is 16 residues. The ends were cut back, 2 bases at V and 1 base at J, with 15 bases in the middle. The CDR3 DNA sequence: TGCGCCAGCAGCTTAGATCCCGACAGCCCGAACACTGAAGCTTTCTTT. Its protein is CASSLDPDSPNTEAFF.

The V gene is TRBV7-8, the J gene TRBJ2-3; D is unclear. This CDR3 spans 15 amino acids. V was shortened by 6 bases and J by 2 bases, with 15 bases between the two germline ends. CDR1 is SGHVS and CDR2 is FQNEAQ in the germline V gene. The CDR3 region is CASSLLMVSTDTQYF. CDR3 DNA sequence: TGTGCCAGCAGTCTACTTATGGTTTCCACAGATACGCAGTATTTT.

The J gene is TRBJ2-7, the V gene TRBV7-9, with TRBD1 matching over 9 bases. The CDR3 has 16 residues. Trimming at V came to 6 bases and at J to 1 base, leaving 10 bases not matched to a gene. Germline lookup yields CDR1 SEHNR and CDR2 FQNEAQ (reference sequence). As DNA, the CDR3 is TGTGCCAGCAGTCAATCCTCGGGACAGGGATCCTACGAGCAGTACTTC. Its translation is CASSQSSGQGSYEQYF.

The CDR3 is CASSLDPGNQPQHF. The CDR3 nucleotides are TGTGCCAGCAGCTTAGATCCGGGGAATCAGCCCCAGCATTTT. The chain links TRBV7-9 to TRBJ1-5; D is undetermined. Germline V CDR1 and CDR2: SEHNR, FQNEAQ (reference sequence). The CDR3 covers 14 residues. With 1 base removed from V and 4 bases from J, the gap between germline ends came to 8 bases.

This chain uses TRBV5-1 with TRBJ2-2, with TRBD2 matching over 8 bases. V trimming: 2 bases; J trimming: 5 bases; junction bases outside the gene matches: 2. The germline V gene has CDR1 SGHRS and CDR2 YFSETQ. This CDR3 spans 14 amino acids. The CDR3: CASSFGGETGELFF. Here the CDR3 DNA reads TGCGCCAGCAGCTTCGGGGGGGAGACCGGGGAGCTGTTTTTT. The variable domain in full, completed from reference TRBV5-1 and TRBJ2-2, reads KAGVTQTPRYLIKTRGQQVTLSCSPISGHRSVSWYQQTPGQGLQFLFEYFSETQRNKGNFPGRFSGRQFSNSRSEMNVSTLELGDSALYLCASSFGGETGELFFGEGSRLTVL.

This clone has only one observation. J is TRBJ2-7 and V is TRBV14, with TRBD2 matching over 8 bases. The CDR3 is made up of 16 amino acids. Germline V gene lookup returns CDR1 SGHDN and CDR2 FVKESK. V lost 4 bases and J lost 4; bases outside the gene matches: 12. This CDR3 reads CASSPMGAGGLYEQYF. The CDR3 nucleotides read TGTGCCAGCAGCCCTATGGGGGCGGGGGGATTGTACGAGCAGTACTTC.

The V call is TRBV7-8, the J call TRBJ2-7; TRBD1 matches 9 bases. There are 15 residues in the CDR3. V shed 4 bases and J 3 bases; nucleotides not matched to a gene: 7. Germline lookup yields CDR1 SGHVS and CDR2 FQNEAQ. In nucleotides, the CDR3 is TGTGCCAGCAGCTCCTCGGACAGGGGCGACTACGAGCAGTACTTC. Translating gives CASSSSDRGDYEQYF.

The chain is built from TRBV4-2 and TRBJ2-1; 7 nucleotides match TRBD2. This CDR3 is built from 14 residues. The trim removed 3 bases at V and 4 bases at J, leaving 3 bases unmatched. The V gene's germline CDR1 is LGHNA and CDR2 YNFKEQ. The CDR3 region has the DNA TGTGCCAGCAGCCATCCTAGCGGTTACAATGAGCAGTTCTTC. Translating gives CASSHPSGYNEQFF.